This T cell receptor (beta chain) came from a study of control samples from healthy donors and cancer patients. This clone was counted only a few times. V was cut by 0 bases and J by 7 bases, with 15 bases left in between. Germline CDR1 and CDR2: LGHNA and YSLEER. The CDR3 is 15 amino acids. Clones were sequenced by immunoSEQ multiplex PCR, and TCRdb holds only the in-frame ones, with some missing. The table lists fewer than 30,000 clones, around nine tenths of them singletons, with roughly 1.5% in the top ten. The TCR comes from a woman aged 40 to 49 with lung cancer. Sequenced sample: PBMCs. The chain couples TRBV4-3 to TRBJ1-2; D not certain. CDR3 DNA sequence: TGCGCCAGCAGCCAAGAAAGCGGGTCCCGCCGTGGCTACACCTTC. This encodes CASSQESGSRRGYTF.